Sequencing of this T cell receptor beta chain was carried out in a study of T cell responses to AZD1222 COVID-19 vaccine. Study at large: Some second doses came at about 4 weeks and others at about 12 weeks; these were pooled.

The method was immunoSEQ multiplex PCR; TCRdb's version includes in-frame clones alone and lacks a portion of them. The profile shows about 150,000 clones, 70% to 90% of them singletons. V was cut by 4 bases and J by 11 bases, with 17 bases left in between. The length of the CDR3 is 13 residues. Germline V gene lookup returns CDR1 SEHNR and CDR2 FQNEAQ (reference sequence). Study-level results: When two AZD1222 doses had been given, Spike-specific TCR breadth and depth rose. A mostly white British donor set with more females was recruited, and clonal diversity was possibly underestimated. Spike-spanning, vaccine-associated CD4 TCRs were dominant at 160-218 and 743-854.

Turning to this clone: As yet, its antigen is unknown.

The chain is built from TRBV7-9 and TRBJ1-1, with D possibly TRBD1 on 6 matching bases. The TCR sequence derives from an adult in good health. The source material was peripheral blood, sampled on day 0 of AZD1222 vaccination. The CDR3 protein is CASSWPSGESAFF. The CDR3 nucleotides read TGTGCCAGCAGCTGGCCTTCAGGGGAGTCGGCTTTCTTT.